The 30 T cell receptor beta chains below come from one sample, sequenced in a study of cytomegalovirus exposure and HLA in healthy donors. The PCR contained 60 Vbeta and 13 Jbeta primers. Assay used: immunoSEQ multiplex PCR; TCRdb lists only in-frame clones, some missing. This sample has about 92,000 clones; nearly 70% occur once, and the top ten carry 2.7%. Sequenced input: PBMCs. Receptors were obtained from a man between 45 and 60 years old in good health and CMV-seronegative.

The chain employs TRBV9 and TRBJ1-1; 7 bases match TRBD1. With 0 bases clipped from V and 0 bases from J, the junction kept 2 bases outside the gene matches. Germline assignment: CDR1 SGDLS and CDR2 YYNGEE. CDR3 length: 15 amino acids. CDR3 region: CASSVDRGLNTEAFF. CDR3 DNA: TGTGCCAGCAGCGTAGACAGGGGCTTGAACACTGAAGCTTTCTTT. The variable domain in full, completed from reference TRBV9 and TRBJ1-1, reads DSGVTQTPKHLITATGQRVTLRCSPRSGDLSVYWYQQSLDQGLQFLIQYYNGEERAKGNILERFSAQQFPDLHSELNLSSLELGDSALYFCASSVDRGLNTEAFFGQGTRLTVV.

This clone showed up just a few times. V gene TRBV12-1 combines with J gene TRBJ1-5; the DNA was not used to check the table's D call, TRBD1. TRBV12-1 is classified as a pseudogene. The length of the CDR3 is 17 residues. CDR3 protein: CASSYEDRGERNQPQHF. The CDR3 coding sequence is TGTGCCAGCAGCTACGAAGACAGGGGCGAACGCAATCAGCCCCAGCATTTT.

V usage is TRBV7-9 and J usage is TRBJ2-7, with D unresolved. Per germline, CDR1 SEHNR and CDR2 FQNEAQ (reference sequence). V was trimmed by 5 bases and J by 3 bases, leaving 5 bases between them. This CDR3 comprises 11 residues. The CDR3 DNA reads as TGTGCCAGCAGCCAACACTACGAGCAGTACTTC. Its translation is CASSQHYEQYF.

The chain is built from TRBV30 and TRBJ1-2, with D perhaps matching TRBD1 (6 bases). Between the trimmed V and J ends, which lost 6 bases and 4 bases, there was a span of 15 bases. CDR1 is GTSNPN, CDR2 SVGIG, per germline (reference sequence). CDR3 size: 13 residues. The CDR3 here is CACRTGLSYGYTF. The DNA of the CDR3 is TGTGCCTGCCGCACAGGGTTATCCTATGGCTACACCTTC. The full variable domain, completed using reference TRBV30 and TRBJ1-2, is SQTIHQWPATLVQPVGSPLSLECTVEGTSNPNLYWYRQAAGRGLQLLFYSVGIGQISSEVPQNLSASRPQDRQFILSSKKLLLSDSGFYLCACRTGLSYGYTFGSGTRLTVV.

The CDR3 spells CASSFGVRRSETQYF. Written as DNA, the CDR3 is TGTGCCAGCAGCTTCGGGGTCAGGCGGTCGGAGACCCAGTACTTC. The J gene is TRBJ2-5, the V gene TRBV5-5, with a tentative D call TRBD2 (5 bases). Germline V gene data show CDR1 as SGHKS and CDR2 as YYEKEE (reference sequence). V was shortened by 2 bases and J by 5 bases, with 16 bases between the two germline ends. There are 15 residues in the CDR3.

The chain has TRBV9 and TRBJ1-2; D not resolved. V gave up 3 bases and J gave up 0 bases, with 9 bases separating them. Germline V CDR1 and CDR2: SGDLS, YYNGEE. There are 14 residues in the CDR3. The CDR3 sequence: CASSARPPNYGYTF. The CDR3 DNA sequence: TGTGCCAGCAGCGCCAGGCCCCCTAACTATGGCTACACCTTC. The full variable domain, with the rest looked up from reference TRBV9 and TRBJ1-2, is DSGVTQTPKHLITATGQRVTLRCSPRSGDLSVYWYQQSLDQGLQFLIQYYNGEERAKGNILERFSAQQFPDLHSELNLSSLELGDSALYFCASSARPPNYGYTFGSGTRLTVV.

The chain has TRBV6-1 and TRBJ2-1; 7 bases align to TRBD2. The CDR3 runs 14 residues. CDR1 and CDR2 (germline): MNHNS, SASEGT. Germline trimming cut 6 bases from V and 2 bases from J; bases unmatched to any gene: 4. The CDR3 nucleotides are TGTGCCAGCAGGGCCGGGACTACCTACAATGAGCAGTTCTTC. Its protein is CASRAGTTYNEQFF.

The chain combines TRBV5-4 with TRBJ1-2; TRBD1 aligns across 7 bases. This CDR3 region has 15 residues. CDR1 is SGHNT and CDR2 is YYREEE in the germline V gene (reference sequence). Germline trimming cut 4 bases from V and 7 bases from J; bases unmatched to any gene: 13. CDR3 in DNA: TGTGCCAGCAGCCCGTACAGGGGCCATGAGAGTGGCTACACCTTC. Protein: CASSPYRGHESGYTF.

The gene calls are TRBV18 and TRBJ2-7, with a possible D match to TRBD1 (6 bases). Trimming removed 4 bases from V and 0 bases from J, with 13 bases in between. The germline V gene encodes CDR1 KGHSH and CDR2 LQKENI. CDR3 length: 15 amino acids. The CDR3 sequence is CASSLTGSLSYEQYV. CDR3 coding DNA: TGTGCCAGCTCACTGACAGGATCCCTCTCCTACGAGCAGTACGTC.

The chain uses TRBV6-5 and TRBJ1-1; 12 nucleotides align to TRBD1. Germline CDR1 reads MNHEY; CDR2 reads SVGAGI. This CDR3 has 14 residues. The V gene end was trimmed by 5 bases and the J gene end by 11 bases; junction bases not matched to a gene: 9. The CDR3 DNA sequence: TGTGCCAGCAGTAGCCGGGACAGGGGGCTGATGGCTTTCTTT. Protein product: CASSSRDRGLMAFF.

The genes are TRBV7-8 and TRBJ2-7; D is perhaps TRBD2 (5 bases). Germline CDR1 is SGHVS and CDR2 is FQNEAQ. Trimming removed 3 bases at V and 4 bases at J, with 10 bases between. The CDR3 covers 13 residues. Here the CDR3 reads CASSFSIAYEQYV. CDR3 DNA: TGTGCCAGCAGCTTTTCGATAGCGTACGAGCAGTACGTC.

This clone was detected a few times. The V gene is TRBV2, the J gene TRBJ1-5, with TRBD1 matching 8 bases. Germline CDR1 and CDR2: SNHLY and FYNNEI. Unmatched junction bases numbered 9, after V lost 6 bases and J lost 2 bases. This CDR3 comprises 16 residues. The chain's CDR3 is CASRDRVGVGNQPQHF. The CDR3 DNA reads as TGTGCCAGCAGGGACAGGGTGGGGGTGGGCAATCAGCCCCAGCATTTT.

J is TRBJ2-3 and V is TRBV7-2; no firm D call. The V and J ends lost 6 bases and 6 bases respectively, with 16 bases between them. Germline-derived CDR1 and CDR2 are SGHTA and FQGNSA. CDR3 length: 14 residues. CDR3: CASSSPQLSDTQYF. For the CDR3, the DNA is TGTGCCAGCAGTTCCCCTCAACTCTCGGATACGCAGTATTTT.

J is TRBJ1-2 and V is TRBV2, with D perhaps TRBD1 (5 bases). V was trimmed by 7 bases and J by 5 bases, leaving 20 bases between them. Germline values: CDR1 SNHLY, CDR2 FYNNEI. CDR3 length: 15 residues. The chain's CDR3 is CASTPRESGGYGYTF. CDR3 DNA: TGTGCCAGCACCCCCCGAGAGTCCGGGGGGTATGGCTACACCTTC.

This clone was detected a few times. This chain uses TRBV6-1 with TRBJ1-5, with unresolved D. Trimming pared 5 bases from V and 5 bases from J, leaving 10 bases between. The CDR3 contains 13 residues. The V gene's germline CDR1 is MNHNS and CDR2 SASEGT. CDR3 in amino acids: CASSSNGYQPQHF. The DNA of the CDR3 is TGTGCCAGCAGTAGTAACGGTTATCAGCCCCAGCATTTT.

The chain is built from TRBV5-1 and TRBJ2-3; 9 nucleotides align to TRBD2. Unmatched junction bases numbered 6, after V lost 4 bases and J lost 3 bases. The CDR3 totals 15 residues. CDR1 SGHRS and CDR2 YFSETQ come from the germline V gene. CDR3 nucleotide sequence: TGCGCCAGCAGCGTTCTAGCGGGAACGACAGATACGCAGTATTTT. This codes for CASSVLAGTTDTQYF.

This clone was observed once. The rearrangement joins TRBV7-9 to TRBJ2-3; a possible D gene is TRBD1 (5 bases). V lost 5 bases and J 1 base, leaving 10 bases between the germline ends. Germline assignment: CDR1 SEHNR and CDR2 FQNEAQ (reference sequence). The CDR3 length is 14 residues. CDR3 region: CASSVQGGTDTQYF. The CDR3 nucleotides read TGTGCCAGCAGCGTCCAGGGTGGCACAGATACGCAGTATTTT.

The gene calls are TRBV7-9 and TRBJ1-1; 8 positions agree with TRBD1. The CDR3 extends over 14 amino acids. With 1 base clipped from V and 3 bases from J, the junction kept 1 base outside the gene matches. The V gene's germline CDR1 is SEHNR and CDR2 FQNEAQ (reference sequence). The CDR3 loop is CASSLEQGDTEAFF. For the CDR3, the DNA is TGTGCCAGCAGCTTAGAACAGGGGGACACTGAAGCTTTCTTT.

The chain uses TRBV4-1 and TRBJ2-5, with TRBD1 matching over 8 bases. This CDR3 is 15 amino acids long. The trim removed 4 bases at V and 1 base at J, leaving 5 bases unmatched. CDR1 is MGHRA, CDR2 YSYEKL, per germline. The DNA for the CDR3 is TGCGCCAGCAGCCTTGCGGGGACAGGCCAAGAGACCCAGTACTTC. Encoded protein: CASSLAGTGQETQYF.

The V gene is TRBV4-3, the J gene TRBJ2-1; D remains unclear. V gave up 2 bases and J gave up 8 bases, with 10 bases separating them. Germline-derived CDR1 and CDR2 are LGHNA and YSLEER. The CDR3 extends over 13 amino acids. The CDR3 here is CASSQLFFDEQFF. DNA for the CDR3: TGCGCCAGCAGCCAACTTTTTTTCGATGAGCAGTTCTTC.

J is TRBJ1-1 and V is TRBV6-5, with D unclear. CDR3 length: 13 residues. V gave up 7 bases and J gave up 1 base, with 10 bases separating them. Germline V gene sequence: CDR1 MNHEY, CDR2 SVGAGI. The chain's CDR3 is CASTLTGNTEAFF. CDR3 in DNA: TGTGCCAGCACCCTTACGGGGAACACTGAAGCTTTCTTT.

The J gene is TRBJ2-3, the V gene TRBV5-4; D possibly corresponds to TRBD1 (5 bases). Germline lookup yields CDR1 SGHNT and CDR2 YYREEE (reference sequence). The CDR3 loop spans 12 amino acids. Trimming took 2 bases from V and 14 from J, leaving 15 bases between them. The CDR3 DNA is TGTGCCAGCAGCTTCCTGGCAGGGCCACTGTATTTT. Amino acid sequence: CASSFLAGPLYF.

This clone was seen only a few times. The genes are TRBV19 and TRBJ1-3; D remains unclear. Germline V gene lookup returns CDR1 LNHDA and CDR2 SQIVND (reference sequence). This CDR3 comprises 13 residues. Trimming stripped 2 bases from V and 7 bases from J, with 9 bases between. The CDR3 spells CASSINGWNTIYF. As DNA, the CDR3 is TGTGCCAGTAGTATAAACGGGTGGAACACCATATATTTT.

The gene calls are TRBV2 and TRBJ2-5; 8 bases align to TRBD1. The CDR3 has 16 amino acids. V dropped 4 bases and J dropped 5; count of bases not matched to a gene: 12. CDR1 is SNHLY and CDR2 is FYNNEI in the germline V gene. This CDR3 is CASSVGGQEPTETQYF. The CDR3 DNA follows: TGTGCCAGCAGTGTTGGGGGACAGGAACCGACGGAGACCCAGTACTTC.

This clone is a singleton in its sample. The DNA for the CDR3 is TGTGCCAGCAGTTTATGGCAGGGGAGTTCCTACGAGCAGTACTTC. It yields the protein CASSLWQGSSYEQYF. J is TRBJ2-7 and V is TRBV28, with a tentative D call TRBD1 (6 bases). The CDR3 spans 15 residues. Germline CDR1 reads MDHEN; CDR2 reads SYDVKM. V was clipped by 0 bases and J by 1 base, with 10 bases between them.

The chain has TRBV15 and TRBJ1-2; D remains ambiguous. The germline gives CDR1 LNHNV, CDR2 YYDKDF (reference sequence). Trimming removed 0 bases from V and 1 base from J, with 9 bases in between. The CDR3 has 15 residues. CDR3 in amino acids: CATSRDYASNYGYTF. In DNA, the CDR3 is TGTGCCACCAGCAGAGATTACGCCAGTAACTATGGCTACACCTTC.

In DNA, the CDR3 is TGCAGCTTCCGACAGGGGAATGAAAAACTGTTTTTT. Encoded protein: CSFRQGNEKLFF. The chain is built from TRBV29-1 and TRBJ1-4, with 8 bases lining up with TRBD1. After removal of 8 bases from V and 5 bases from J, the junction contained 4 bases not matched to a gene. CDR1 is SQVTM, CDR2 ANQGSEA, per germline. There are 12 residues in the CDR3.

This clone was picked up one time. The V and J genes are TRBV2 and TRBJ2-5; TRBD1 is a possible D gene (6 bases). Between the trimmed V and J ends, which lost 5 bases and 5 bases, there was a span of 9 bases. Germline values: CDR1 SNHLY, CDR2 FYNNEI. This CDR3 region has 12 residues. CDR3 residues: CASSQQGETQYF. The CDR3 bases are TGTGCCAGCAGTCAGCAGGGGGAGACCCAGTACTTC.

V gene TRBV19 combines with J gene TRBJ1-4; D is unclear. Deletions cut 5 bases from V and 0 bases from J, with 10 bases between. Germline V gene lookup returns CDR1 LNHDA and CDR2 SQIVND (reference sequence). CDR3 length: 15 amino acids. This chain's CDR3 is CASSVTRATNEKLFF. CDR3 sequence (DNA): TGTGCCAGTAGTGTTACACGTGCAACTAATGAAAAACTGTTTTTT.

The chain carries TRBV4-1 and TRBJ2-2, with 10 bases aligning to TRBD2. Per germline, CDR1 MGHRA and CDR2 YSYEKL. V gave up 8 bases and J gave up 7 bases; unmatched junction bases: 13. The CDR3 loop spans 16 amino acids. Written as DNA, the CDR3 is TGCGCCAGCCGCCTCCTCGAGCGGGGGGGCGTCGGGGAGCTGTTTTTT. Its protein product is CASRLLERGGVGELFF.